Shown below are 20 T cell receptor beta chains from a single sample sequenced in a study of shared clonotypes between healthy human individuals. Using immunoSEQ multiplex PCR, the repertoire was profiled, and TCRdb retains in-frame clones only, with some absent. The sample records about 1 million clones, around 75% being singletons. Sequencing was done on a sample of memory CD4+ T cells sorted from blood. Subset defined: CD45RA-negative fraction. These receptor sequences come from a man aged 18 to 30 in good health.

This clone turned up a few times. The chain is built from TRBV23-1 and TRBJ1-6; D is undetermined. TRBV23-1 is sorted into the ORF group, with uncertain function. V lost 0 bases and J lost 8, with 17 bases in between. The CDR3 length is 17 residues. The CDR3, as DNA: TGCGCCAGCAGTCAATCGGAGGGAGCTACTACCGATTCACCCCTCCACTTT. Encoded protein: CASSQSEGATTDSPLHF.

The chain uses TRBV10-3 and TRBJ1-1; tentatively, D is TRBD1 (6 bases). V lost 3 bases and J lost 3, with 11 bases in between. From germline, CDR1 is ENHRY and CDR2 SYGVKD. The CDR3 totals 14 residues. The CDR3 DNA sequence: TGTGCCATCAGTGATACAGGGAAGGACACTGAAGCTTTCTTT. This encodes CAISDTGKDTEAFF.

This clone was seen more than once but under ten times. For the CDR3, the DNA is TGTGCCAGCAGCTGGGAAAGACAGGGTAGTATGGCTTTCTTT. It codes for CASSWERQGSMAFF. The V and J genes are TRBV5-4 and TRBJ1-1; 7 bases agree with TRBD1. The CDR3 is 14 amino acids. V was clipped by 3 bases and J by 11 bases; unmatched bases: 13. The germline gives CDR1 SGHNT, CDR2 YYREEE (reference sequence).

The chain has TRBV6-6 and TRBJ1-4; a weak D match, TRBD1 (5 bases). Germline V gene data show CDR1 as MNHNY and CDR2 as SVGAGI (reference sequence). The CDR3 extends over 15 amino acids. Trimming stripped 5 bases from V and 8 bases from J, with 18 bases between. The CDR3 region is CASSIRDFGGEKLFF. The CDR3 DNA reads TGTGCCAGCAGTATCCGGGACTTCGGAGGCGAAAAACTGTTTTTT.

This clone appeared a few times. Relative to the germline gene, one junction end is altered; a read error may explain this. The chain joins TRBV2 to TRBJ1-5; D might be TRBD1 (6 bases). In germline, CDR1 is SNHLY, CDR2 FYNNEI. CDR3 length: 11 amino acids. The CDR3 nucleotides read TGTGCCAGCAGTGAAAGGGGACACTCGTATTTT. Translation: CASSERGHSYF.

The count of this clone is one. The chain carries TRBV7-2 and TRBJ2-5, with 9 positions matching TRBD2. This CDR3 is 15 amino acids long. The J segment lost 3 bases and the V segment lost 2 bases, leaving 4 bases of the junction unmatched. From germline, CDR1 is SGHTA and CDR2 FQGNSA. The CDR3 DNA reads as TGTGCCAGCAGCTTAAGTAGCGGGAGTAAAGAGACCCAGTACTTC. The encoded protein is CASSLSSGSKETQYF. The variable domain in full, with the rest retrieved from reference TRBV7-2 and TRBJ2-5, is GAGVSQSPSNKVTEKGKDVELRCDPISGHTALYWYRQSLGQGLEFLIYFQGNSAPDKSGLPSDRFSAERTGGSVSTLTIQRTQQEDSAVYLCASSLSSGSKETQYFGPGTRLLVL.

This clone was seen more than once but under ten times. This sequence joins TRBV5-6 and TRBJ2-5, with 7 bases matching TRBD1. The J call may not be correct, given that the DNA end is closer to TRBJ2-7. The CDR3 consists of 15 residues. Germline-derived CDR1 and CDR2 are SGHDT and YYEEEE. Written as DNA, the CDR3 is TGTGCCAGCAGCTTAGGGGGCCCAAGCTCCTACGAGCAGTACTTC. It translates to CASSLGGPSSYEQYF.

The V gene is TRBV6-5, the J gene TRBJ1-5, with a weak D call TRBD1 (5 bases). This CDR3 is built from 15 residues. V was clipped by 4 bases and J by 0 bases, with 10 bases between them. The germline V gene has CDR1 MNHEY and CDR2 SVGAGI. For the CDR3, the DNA is TGTGCCAGCAGTTGGGGGAAAGATAGCAATCAGCCCCAGCATTTT. Its translation is CASSWGKDSNQPQHF.

This chain links TRBV4-3 with TRBJ1-4, with 7 bases aligning to TRBD1. Trimming cost V 3 bases and J 8 bases; bases outside gene matches: 12. CDR3 length: 16 amino acids. Germline CDR1 is LGHNA and CDR2 is YSLEER. The CDR3 bases are TGCGCCAGCAGCCAGGGGGACAAGGGGGCTGGAGAAAAACTGTTTTTT. Translation: CASSQGDKGAGEKLFF.

This chain joins TRBV19 and TRBJ2-7; possibly TRBD1 for D (5 bases). The CDR3 loop spans 13 amino acids. The V end was cut by 6 bases, the J end by 4 bases, with 13 bases between. Germline V gives CDR1 LNHDA, CDR2 SQIVND (reference sequence). The CDR3 sequence: CASRMAGRYEQYF. As DNA, the CDR3 is TGTGCCAGTAGGATGGCAGGGCGATACGAGCAGTACTTC.

This clone was observed once. The chain couples TRBV27 to TRBJ1-2, with a weak D call TRBD1 (6 bases). The germline V gene encodes CDR1 MNHEY and CDR2 SMNVEV (reference sequence). V was clipped by 5 bases and J by 8 bases, with 18 bases between them. This CDR3 spans 14 amino acids. The CDR3 DNA sequence: TGTGCCAGCAGTACCCGACAGGCGCTGGGGGGCTACACCTTC. It codes for CASSTRQALGGYTF.

This clone showed up just a few times. A much larger clonotype is one base distant, so this may be a read error. The chain combines TRBV6-1 with TRBJ2-6; D uncertain. Germline V gene data show CDR1 as MNHNS and CDR2 as SASEGT. The V gene lost 3 bases and the J gene lost 0 bases, with 0 bases spanning the gap. This CDR3 region has 13 residues. The CDR3 DNA follows: TGTGCCAGCAGTGACTCTGGGGCCAACGTCCTGACTTTC. Translating it yields CASSDSGANVLTF.

The rearrangement links TRBV2 to TRBJ2-2; no firm D call. Looked up from germline, CDR1 is SNHLY and CDR2 is FYNNEI. The V end was cut by 7 bases, the J end by 2 bases, with 14 bases between. The length of the CDR3 is 15 residues. The CDR3 sequence is CASTVSVINTGELFF. The CDR3 nucleotides read TGTGCCAGCACAGTATCCGTAATTAACACCGGGGAGCTGTTTTTT.

Concerning this clone itself: The sample has other DNA sequences that encode this CDR3 too. This rearrangement joins TRBV10-2 to TRBJ1-6, with a weak D call TRBD1 (5 bases). V was clipped by 2 bases and J by 9 bases, with 8 bases between them. The CDR3 has 13 amino acids. Germline CDR1 is WSHSY and CDR2 is SAAADI. DNA of the CDR3: TGCGCCAGCAGTGAGCAGGGCGGTTCACCCCTCCACTTT. Encoded protein: CASSEQGGSPLHF.

This chain uses TRBV5-4 with TRBJ2-1; TRBD2 aligns across 14 bases. Germline V gene sequence: CDR1 SGHNT, CDR2 YYREEE (reference sequence). J lost 13 bases, V lost 4 bases, and 7 bases had no gene match. The length of the CDR3 is 14 residues. The CDR3 DNA reads as TGTGCCAGCAGCATCGGGACTAGCGGGAGTCGTCAGTTCTTC. Translated: CASSIGTSGSRQFF.

The chain combines TRBV19 with TRBJ2-5, with D tentatively TRBD2 (5 bases). This CDR3 has 13 amino acids. Trimming took off 4 bases at V and 4 bases at J, with 10 bases between the two ends. Germline assignment: CDR1 LNHDA and CDR2 SQIVND (reference sequence). In nucleotides, the CDR3 is TGTGCCAGTAGTAAGGCTAGCCCAGAGACCCAGTACTTC. Translated, it gives CASSKASPETQYF.

Note on this clone: Different DNA sequences within this sample yield the same CDR3. The V call is TRBV28, the J call TRBJ1-5; 9 bases line up with TRBD1. The CDR3 loop spans 14 amino acids. Trimming removed 7 bases from V and 4 bases from J; junction bases left unmatched: 5. Germline loops: CDR1 MDHEN, CDR2 SYDVKM. CDR3 protein: CASTRGQGNQPQHF. The CDR3, as DNA: TGTGCCAGCACCAGGGGACAGGGAAATCAGCCCCAGCATTTT.

The J gene is TRBJ1-3, the V gene TRBV11-3; D ambiguous. The V gene lost 5 bases and the J gene lost 1 base, with 12 bases spanning the gap. The CDR3 runs to 15 residues. Germline V gene data show CDR1 as SGHNT and CDR2 as YENEEA. The CDR3 is CASSPGRGSGNTIYF. For the CDR3, the DNA is TGTGCCAGCAGCCCCGGGCGGGGTTCTGGAAACACCATATATTTT.

CDR3 residues: CASSDFISGISYEQYF. CDR3 in DNA: TGTGCCAGCAGTGACTTTATAAGCGGGATATCCTACGAGCAGTACTTC. V gene TRBV6-4 combines with J gene TRBJ2-7, with 7 bases that match TRBD2. The CDR3 totals 16 residues. Germline V gene lookup returns CDR1 MRHNA and CDR2 SNTAGT. V lost 1 base, J lost 1 base, and 7 bases stayed unmatched.

This chain uses TRBV2 with TRBJ1-1; D gene ambiguous. Per germline, CDR1 SNHLY and CDR2 FYNNEI. V shed 2 bases and J shed 6 bases, with 10 bases lying between them. The CDR3 is made up of 13 amino acids. The CDR3 DNA is TGTGCCAGCAGTGAAAAGAGGGCAGCTGAAGCTTTCTTT. This translates into CASSEKRAAEAFF.